This T cell receptor beta chain derives from a study of shared clonotypes between healthy human individuals. The CDR3 contains 17 residues. The germline V and J ends were trimmed by 2 bases and 1 base, with 16 bases remaining between them. Per the germline V gene, CDR1 is SGHDN and CDR2 is FVKESK. Approximately 200 ng DNA, approximately 30,000 T cell genomes, went into each sorted-subset replicate PCR. Sequencing used immunoSEQ multiplex PCR; TCRdb keeps in-frame clones, though not all of them. The sample holds around 1,000,000 clones, approximately 77% seen once. The sample consisted of memory CD4+ T cells from PBMCs. As to subset: CD45RA-negative fraction. The chain uses TRBV14 and TRBJ2-3; possible D gene TRBD1, 6 bases. The source is a man younger than 30 in good health. Some clones in this sample may be carry-over from other donors' samples. Here the CDR3 DNA reads TGTGCCAGCAGCCAACGTACAGGGAGAGTGGGCACAGATACGCAGTATTTT. Residues: CASSQRTGRVGTDTQYF.